The 27 T cell receptor beta chains listed next were all sequenced from one sample in a study of cytomegalovirus exposure and HLA in healthy donors. Researchers ran the PCR with 60 Vbeta and 13 Jbeta primers. Method: immunoSEQ multiplex PCR; TCRdb's copy keeps in-frame clones and lacks some. The sample carries 180,000 or so clones, 65% to 80% recorded once. Source material: PBMCs. These TCRs come from a young woman in good health and CMV-seropositive.

In its sample, this clone was seen once. This chain joins TRBV11-1 and TRBJ2-2; possible D gene TRBD1, 6 bases. Germline V gene lookup returns CDR1 SGHAT and CDR2 FQDESV (reference sequence). The CDR3 has 16 amino acids. The ends were cut back, 2 bases at V and 1 base at J, with 11 bases in the middle. The CDR3 loop reads CASSLLDRLNTGELFF. DNA for the CDR3: TGTGCCAGCAGCTTACTCGACAGGCTGAACACCGGGGAGCTGTTTTTT.

As DNA, the CDR3 is TGTGCCAGTAGTGAAGGGACAGGGGGCATCGTAGCCCAGCATTTT. Protein product: CASSEGTGGIVAQHF. V is TRBV19 and J is TRBJ1-5; TRBD1 matches at 12 bases. Germline V gene data show CDR1 as LNHDA and CDR2 as SQIVND (reference sequence). V was clipped by 5 bases and J by 11 bases; unmatched bases: 10. The CDR3 sequence is 15 residues long.

V is TRBV7-9 and J is TRBJ2-7; maybe TRBD1 (6 bases). Germline V gene data show CDR1 as SEHNR and CDR2 as FQNEAQ (reference sequence). Trimming took 5 bases from V and 5 from J, leaving 16 bases between them. The CDR3 covers 14 residues. CDR3: CASSDNIQGNEQYF. CDR3 bases: TGTGCCAGCAGCGACAACATACAGGGTAACGAGCAGTACTTC.

V gene TRBV6-6 combines with J gene TRBJ1-6; 7 bases align to TRBD1. The CDR3 sequence is 14 residues long. The V segment lost 0 bases and the J segment 8 bases; nucleotides outside the gene matches: 1. Germline V lookup: CDR1 MNHNY, CDR2 SVGAGI (reference sequence). The CDR3: CASSYSQGDSPLHF. The DNA for the CDR3 is TGTGCCAGCAGTTACTCGCAGGGGGATTCACCCCTCCACTTT.

This sequence joins TRBV9 and TRBJ2-3, with D maybe TRBD1 (5 bases). Trimming shortened V by 0 bases and J by 4 bases, and 9 bases separated the two germline ends. CDR3 length: 14 residues. In germline, CDR1 is SGDLS, CDR2 YYNGEE. CDR3 sequence: CASSVGVGPDTQYF. The CDR3 nucleotides read TGTGCCAGCAGCGTAGGTGTGGGGCCAGATACGCAGTATTTT.

This rearrangement joins TRBV7-8 to TRBJ2-7, with D tentatively TRBD1 (6 bases). The CDR3 length is 15 residues. Deletions cut 5 bases from V and 0 bases from J, with 14 bases between. Germline CDR1 reads SGHVS; CDR2 reads FQNEAQ. The CDR3 spells CASSGRTVYSYEQYF. The CDR3 coding sequence is TGTGCCAGCAGCGGACGGACAGTTTACTCCTACGAGCAGTACTTC.

This clone has more than one count but fewer than ten. The V gene is TRBV5-1, the J gene TRBJ2-1, with D perhaps matching TRBD2 (6 bases). Trimming shortened V by 0 bases and J by 2 bases, and 9 bases separated the two germline ends. Germline V gene data show CDR1 as SGHRS and CDR2 as YFSETQ. CDR3 length equals 15 residues. DNA of the CDR3: TGCGCCAGCAGCTTGGACGGGACTGCCTACAATGAGCAGTTCTTC. Protein sequence: CASSLDGTAYNEQFF.

The chain recombines TRBV7-3 with TRBJ1-6, with 7 bases matching TRBD1. The CDR3 length is 12 residues. V lost 8 bases, J lost 7 bases, and 2 bases stayed unmatched. The germline CDR1 and CDR2 sequences are SGHTA and FQGTGA. The CDR3 region is CASGTANSPLHF. The CDR3 DNA reads TGTGCCAGCGGGACAGCGAATTCACCCCTCCACTTT.

J is TRBJ2-5 and V is TRBV5-6, with TRBD1 matching 8 bases. After removal of 4 bases from V and 5 bases from J, the junction contained 10 bases not matched to a gene. CDR1 SGHDT and CDR2 YYEEEE come from the germline V gene. This CDR3 spans 15 amino acids. This chain's CDR3 is CASSTPTGASETQYF. The DNA of the CDR3 is TGTGCCAGCAGCACCCCGACAGGGGCTTCCGAGACCCAGTACTTC.

This clone was seen a few times. This chain uses TRBV10-3 with TRBJ1-4; D may be TRBD1 (6 bases). V lost 10 bases to trimming and J lost 4 bases, with 13 bases between them. The CDR3 has 13 residues. Germline assignment: CDR1 ENHRY and CDR2 SYGVKD. CDR3: CATQGPDNEKLFF. The CDR3 bases are TGTGCCACCCAGGGGCCCGATAATGAAAAACTGTTTTTT.

The chain is built from TRBV7-8 and TRBJ2-7; no firm D call. V was pared by 6 bases and J by 3 bases, with 18 bases between. The CDR3 spans 15 residues. CDR1 is SGHVS, CDR2 FQNEAQ, per germline. The CDR3 DNA is TGTGCCAGCAGTCCGTCAGACGGAGCTTTCTACGAGCAGTACTTC. Its translation: CASSPSDGAFYEQYF.

CDR3 coding DNA: TGCGCCAGCAGCTTGGGCTACAGGGGCACTAATGAAAAACTGTTTTTT. Translated: CASSLGYRGTNEKLFF. The genes are TRBV5-1 and TRBJ1-4, with 7 positions matching TRBD1. The CDR3 spans 16 residues. CDR1 and CDR2 from the germline V gene are SGHRS and YFSETQ. After removal of 0 bases from V and 2 bases from J, the junction contained 4 bases not matched to a gene.

The chain uses TRBV7-2 and TRBJ2-7; 10 bases map to TRBD2. In germline, CDR1 is SGHTA, CDR2 FQGNSA. With V trimmed by 5 bases and J by 4 bases, 8 bases remained unmatched. The CDR3 covers 15 residues. CDR3 residues: CASSPQSGGVYEQYF. For the CDR3, the DNA is TGTGCCAGCAGCCCCCAAAGCGGGGGGGTTTACGAGCAGTACTTC. Combining the CDR3 with reference TRBV7-2 and TRBJ2-7 gives the whole variable domain GAGVSQSPSNKVTEKGKDVELRCDPISGHTALYWYRQSLGQGLEFLIYFQGNSAPDKSGLPSDRFSAERTGGSVSTLTIQRTQQEDSAVYLCASSPQSGGVYEQYFGPGTRLTVT.

The V gene is TRBV6-1, the J gene TRBJ1-2; a possible D gene is TRBD1 (5 bases). Germline V gene data show CDR1 as MNHNS and CDR2 as SASEGT. The CDR3 is 13 residues long. Trimming left V 1 base short and J 6 bases short, with 9 bases between. The CDR3 DNA follows: TGTGCCAGCAGTGAAGTCGGAGGGGATGGCTACACCTTC. Translating it yields CASSEVGGDGYTF.

The chain employs TRBV7-2 and TRBJ1-2, with 7 bases matching TRBD1. The ends lost 5 bases at V and 4 bases at J; junction bases unmatched: 4. Germline assignment: CDR1 SGHTA and CDR2 FQGNSA. This CDR3 contains 13 residues. CDR3 sequence: CASSPQGFYGYTF. In DNA form, the CDR3 reads TGTGCCAGCAGCCCACAGGGGTTCTATGGCTACACCTTC. Combining the CDR3 with reference TRBV7-2 and TRBJ1-2 gives the whole variable domain GAGVSQSPSNKVTEKGKDVELRCDPISGHTALYWYRQSLGQGLEFLIYFQGNSAPDKSGLPSDRFSAERTGGSVSTLTIQRTQQEDSAVYLCASSPQGFYGYTFGSGTRLTVV.

The chain joins TRBV5-6 to TRBJ1-2; D is unresolved. The CDR3 has 12 residues. Germline V lookup: CDR1 SGHDT, CDR2 YYEEEE. Trimming pared 4 bases from V and 8 bases from J, leaving 12 bases between. This chain's CDR3 is CASSPQHSGYTF. The CDR3 DNA sequence: TGTGCCAGCAGCCCCCAACACAGCGGCTACACCTTC.

This clone was detected once. The J gene is TRBJ1-3, the V gene TRBV7-4, with 10 nucleotides matching TRBD1. Germline V gives CDR1 SGHVT, CDR2 SQSDAQ. The J segment lost 4 bases and the V segment lost 4 bases, leaving 7 bases of the junction unmatched. The CDR3 contains 16 residues. CDR3 nucleotide sequence: TGTGCCAGCAGCTATACGGGACAGGGGCAAGGAAACACCATATATTTT. The encoded protein is CASSYTGQGQGNTIYF.

The genes are TRBV4-3 and TRBJ2-1; 10 bases match TRBD2. V dropped 0 bases and J dropped 10; count of bases not matched to a gene: 9. The germline V gene has CDR1 LGHNA and CDR2 YSLEER. This CDR3 spans 16 amino acids. CDR3 in DNA: TGCGCCAGCAGCCAAGATATTCCAGCGGGGGGGCGGGAGCAGTTCTTC. This codes for CASSQDIPAGGREQFF.

The CDR3, as DNA: TGTGCCAGCAGCTTCAGAGGGGGCTACAATTCACCCCTCCACTTT. Protein product: CASSFRGGYNSPLHF. This chain uses TRBV7-2 with TRBJ1-6, with 7 bases fitting TRBD1. CDR1 is SGHTA, CDR2 FQGNSA, per germline. CDR3 length: 15 amino acids. The V and J ends lost 3 bases and 7 bases, in that order; junction bases with no gene match: 6.

The chain employs TRBV6-1 and TRBJ1-2; 7 bases agree with TRBD1. Germline CDR1 is MNHNS and CDR2 is SASEGT. CDR3 size: 15 residues. The J segment lost 0 bases and the V segment lost 5 bases, leaving 6 bases of the junction unmatched. This CDR3 is CASSQQGWANYGYTF. CDR3 nucleotide sequence: TGTGCCAGCAGTCAACAGGGGTGGGCTAACTATGGCTACACCTTC.

The J gene is TRBJ1-5, the V gene TRBV4-2; 7 bases agree with TRBD1. Germline V gene data show CDR1 as LGHNA and CDR2 as YNFKEQ. The CDR3 runs 15 residues. After removal of 5 bases from V and 5 bases from J, the junction contained 9 bases not matched to a gene. The chain's CDR3 is CASSRELQGDQPQHF. As DNA, the CDR3 is TGTGCCAGCAGCAGGGAGTTGCAGGGGGATCAGCCCCAGCATTTT.

On this clone: One end of the junction does not line up with germline, which may come from a read error. Other DNA variants within this sample encode the same CDR3. J is TRBJ2-3 and V is TRBV12-5; 9 bases are a match to TRBD2. CDR3 length: 13 residues. Germline-derived CDR1 and CDR2 are LGHNT and FRNRAP. The CDR3 loop is CASGAGGLGTQYF. The CDR3 DNA reads TGTGCTAGTGGGGCGGGGGGGCTTGGTACGCAGTACTTT. The complete variable domain, with remaining parts taken from reference TRBV12-5 and TRBJ2-3, reads DARVTQTPRHKVTEMGQEVTMRCQPILGHNTVFWYRQTMMQGLELLAYFRNRAPLDDSGMPKDRFSAEMPDATLATLKIQPSEPRDSAVYFCASGAGGLGTQYFGPGTRLTVL.

The gene calls are TRBV7-9 and TRBJ2-1, with 10 bases that match TRBD2. CDR3 length: 18 residues. Germline V CDR1 and CDR2: SEHNR, FQNEAQ (reference sequence). V lost 5 bases to trimming and J lost 4 bases; unmatched junction nucleotides: 14. CDR3 sequence reads: CASSPAAQRGGLYNEQFF. CDR3 DNA: TGTGCCAGCAGCCCCGCGGCTCAGCGGGGGGGCCTATACAATGAGCAGTTCTTC.

With regard to this clone: The junction departs from germline at one end; a sequencing error may be responsible. The V and J genes are TRBV28 and TRBJ1-1, with 7 nucleotides matching TRBD1. From germline, CDR1 is MDHEN and CDR2 SYDVKM. The CDR3 has 11 residues. CDR3 amino acids: CASSLGQPSIF. The CDR3 nucleotides are TGTGCCAGCAGCCTGGGACAGCCGTCGATCTTT. Full variable domain (remainder filled in from reference TRBV28 and TRBJ1-1): DVKVTQSSRYLVKRTGEKVFLECVQDMDHENMFWYRQDPGLGLRLIYFSYDVKMKEKGDIPEGYSVSREKKERFSLILESASTNQTSMYLCASSLGQPSIFGQGTRLTVV.

The CDR3 region has the DNA TGTGCCAGCAGCCCCACGATCACAGGGCGCGAGCAGTACTTC. It translates to CASSPTITGREQYF. V gene TRBV14 combines with J gene TRBJ2-7; possibly TRBD1 for D (6 bases). Germline CDR1 reads SGHDN; CDR2 reads FVKESK. This CDR3 has 14 residues. The V end lost 4 bases, the J end lost 6 bases, and 16 bases lay between the germline ends.

This chain uses TRBV6-5 with TRBJ1-2; 7 bases match TRBD1. V trimming: 4 bases; J trimming: 6 bases; junction bases outside the gene matches: 5. This CDR3 spans 13 amino acids. Germline V CDR1 and CDR2: MNHEY, SVGAGI. The CDR3 bases are TGTGCCAGCAGTTCGGGACAGATAGATGGCTACACCTTC. Its protein is CASSSGQIDGYTF.

This sequence joins TRBV2 and TRBJ2-7; 8 positions match TRBD1. Germline V CDR1 and CDR2: SNHLY, FYNNEI. The CDR3 totals 15 residues. The V segment lost 5 bases and the J segment 3 bases; nucleotides outside the gene matches: 9. The DNA for the CDR3 is TGTGCCAGCAGTTCCCAACCGGGACAGGACTACGAGCAGTACTTC. It codes for CASSSQPGQDYEQYF.